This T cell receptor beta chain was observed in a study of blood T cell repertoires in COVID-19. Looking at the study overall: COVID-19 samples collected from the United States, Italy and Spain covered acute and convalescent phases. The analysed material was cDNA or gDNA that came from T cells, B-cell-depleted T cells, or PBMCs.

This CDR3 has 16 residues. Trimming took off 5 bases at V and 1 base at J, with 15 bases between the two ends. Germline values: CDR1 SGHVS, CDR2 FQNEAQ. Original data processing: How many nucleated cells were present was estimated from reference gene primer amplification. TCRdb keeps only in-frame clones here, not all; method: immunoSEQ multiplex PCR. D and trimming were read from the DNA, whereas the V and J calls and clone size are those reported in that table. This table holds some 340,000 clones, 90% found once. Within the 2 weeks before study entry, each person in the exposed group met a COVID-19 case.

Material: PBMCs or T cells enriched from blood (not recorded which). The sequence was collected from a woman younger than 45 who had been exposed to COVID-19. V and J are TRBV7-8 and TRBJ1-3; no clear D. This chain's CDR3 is CASSTDSAVSGNTIYF. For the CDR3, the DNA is TGTGCCAGCAGCACAGATTCCGCCGTTTCTGGAAACACCATATATTTT.